Following are 10 T cell receptor beta chains from one sample sequenced in a study of immune evolution from preneoplasia to lung adenocarcinoma. Sequencing was performed with immunoSEQ multiplex PCR; in TCRdb, only in-frame clones are kept and a portion is missing. The data hold about 5,900 clones, with over 80% observed a single time. Material for sequencing was FFPE lung adenocarcinoma in situ tissue. The receptors come from an older donor with lung adenocarcinoma.

This clone is labeled large (0.1 to 1%). The V gene is TRBV4-1, the J gene TRBJ2-5; D assignment may be TRBD1 or TRBD2 (5 bases each). Germline V lookup: CDR1 MGHRA, CDR2 YSYEKL. This CDR3 has 10 residues. V was cut by 5 bases and J by 13 bases, with 11 bases left in between. Here the CDR3 reads CASSDGTTYF. The DNA of the CDR3 is TGCGCCAGCAGCGACGGGACGACGTACTTC.

This chain uses TRBV9 with TRBJ2-7; D is undetermined. Looked up from germline, CDR1 is SGDLS and CDR2 is YYNGEE. Trimming stripped 0 bases from V and 0 bases from J, with 10 bases between. The CDR3 loop spans 15 amino acids. CDR3 nucleotide sequence: TGTGCCAGCAGCGTAGGCTTGGGTAGCTCCTACGAGCAGTACTTC. It encodes CASSVGLGSSYEQYF.

The chain is built from TRBV4-1 and TRBJ2-5; unclear D gene. The assigned J gene may be wrong: the sequence end matches TRBJ2-7 better. The CDR3 covers 16 residues. The germline V gene encodes CDR1 MGHRA and CDR2 YSYEKL. In nucleotides, the CDR3 is TGCGCCAGCAGCCAAGCCCCCCGGGCAGGCAGCTACGAGCAGTACTTC. The encoded protein is CASSQAPRAGSYEQYF.

The rearrangement joins TRBV4-1 to TRBJ1-1; no clear D. V was cut by 1 base and J by 2 bases, with 5 bases left in between. The germline CDR1 and CDR2 sequences are MGHRA and YSYEKL. The CDR3 is 13 residues long. The CDR3 region has the DNA TGCGCCAGCAGCCAAGGCCATAACACTGAAGCTTTCTTT. It codes for CASSQGHNTEAFF.

The chain couples TRBV5-1 to TRBJ1-2, with TRBD1 as a possible D gene (5 bases). Germline V gene lookup returns CDR1 SGHRS and CDR2 YFSETQ. The V and J ends lost 0 bases and 8 bases respectively, with 5 bases between them. This CDR3 is 11 amino acids long. The CDR3 is CASSLEGGYTF. DNA for the CDR3: TGCGCCAGCAGCTTGGAGGGGGGCTACACCTTC. The full variable domain, rest sourced from reference TRBV5-1 and TRBJ1-2, is KAGVTQTPRYLIKTRGQQVTLSCSPISGHRSVSWYQQTPGQGLQFLFEYFSETQRNKGNFPGRFSGRQFSNSRSEMNVSTLELGDSALYLCASSLEGGYTFGSGTRLTVV.

This clone was seen once. The chain carries TRBV6-4 and TRBJ2-7, with 14 bases matching TRBD2. Germline CDR1 MRHNA, CDR2 SNTAGT. After removal of 6 bases from V and 1 base from J, the junction contained 14 bases not matched to a gene. This CDR3 contains 19 residues. The CDR3 spells CASSPRTSGRSPISYEQYF. The CDR3 DNA sequence: TGTGCCAGCAGCCCTCGGACTAGCGGGAGGTCTCCAATTTCCTACGAGCAGTACTTC.

The chain has TRBV14 and TRBJ2-1, with D possibly being TRBD2 (6 bases). Trimming removed 6 bases from V and 9 bases from J, with 24 bases in between. Germline V gene data show CDR1 as SGHDN and CDR2 as FVKESK. The CDR3 extends over 16 amino acids. The CDR3 DNA reads TGTGCCAGCAGTCCCATGCGGGCGGGGTTTATAAGTGAGCAGTTCTTC. Protein product: CASSPMRAGFISEQFF.

J is TRBJ2-1 and V is TRBV9; no reliable D call. This CDR3 is built from 13 residues. The V end was cut by 0 bases, the J end by 4 bases, with 5 bases between. The germline CDR1 and CDR2 sequences are SGDLS and YYNGEE. The CDR3 reads CASSVGQYNEQFF. CDR3 nucleotide sequence: TGTGCCAGCAGCGTAGGCCAATACAATGAGCAGTTCTTC. Full variable domain (missing parts from reference TRBV9 and TRBJ2-1): DSGVTQTPKHLITATGQRVTLRCSPRSGDLSVYWYQQSLDQGLQFLIQYYNGEERAKGNILERFSAQQFPDLHSELNLSSLELGDSALYFCASSVGQYNEQFFGPGTRLTVL.

The gene calls are TRBV20-1 and TRBJ2-7, with D unresolved. CDR1 and CDR2 (germline): DFQATT, SNEGSKA (reference sequence). The CDR3 is 11 amino acids. The ends were cut back, 3 bases at V and 3 bases at J, with 6 bases in the middle. This CDR3 reads CSASWRYEQYF. The CDR3 DNA sequence: TGCAGTGCTAGTTGGCGCTACGAGCAGTACTTC.

The chain recombines TRBV29-1 with TRBJ1-2, with D perhaps matching TRBD1 (5 bases). Germline CDR1 reads SQVTM; CDR2 reads ANQGSEA. The germline V and J ends were trimmed by 7 bases and 4 bases, with 10 bases remaining between them. The CDR3 is 11 amino acids. In DNA form, the CDR3 reads TGCAGCGCCGGGGACTCCTATGGCTACACCTTC. Protein sequence: CSAGDSYGYTF.